The source of this TCR beta chain is a study of T cells in Graves' hyperthyroidism and ophthalmopathy. The investigators amplified TCR beta CDR3 regions from RNA transcripts. A first-round RT-PCR of the TCR CDR3 used the HTBI primer set. TCRdb redid the calling of the multiplex PCR reads with MiXCR, one entry per CDR3 protein. The table includes 600,000 to 700,000 distinct CDR3 sequences, approximately 15% detected once. This clonotype was picked up many times. The V and J ends lost 5 bases and 6 bases respectively, with 11 bases between them. Germline V gives CDR1 SEHNR, CDR2 FQNEAQ (reference sequence). This CDR3 has 12 residues.

The receptor comes from a middle-aged woman with Graves' ophthalmopathy. The J gene is TRBJ2-7, the V gene TRBV7-9; possibly TRBD1 or TRBD2 for D (5 bases each). Specimen: blood. The CDR3: CASSRTGLEQYF. CDR3 nucleotide sequence: TGTGCCAGCAGCCGAACAGGACTCGAGCAGTACTTC.